The clone carrying this T cell receptor (beta chain) was detected a few times. The entry originates in a study of blood T cell repertoires in COVID-19. V was clipped by 4 bases and J by 6 bases; unmatched bases: 8. Germline V gene lookup returns CDR1 MNHNS and CDR2 SASEGT. The CDR3 covers 16 residues. Assay: immunoSEQ multiplex PCR; the TCRdb copy retains only in-frame clones and omits some. The sample consists of 210,000 or so clones, less than 90% of them appearing once. Input material: peripheral blood. The clonotype comes from a middle-aged man with active or convalescent COVID-19. The chain couples TRBV6-1 to TRBJ1-5; 11 bases line up with TRBD1. The CDR3 DNA sequence: TGTGCCAGCAGTGGAGCCTCGGGACAGGGGGTTCAGCCCCAGCATTTT. Amino acids: CASSGASGQGVQPQHF.